The 2 T cell receptor beta chains below come from one sample, sequenced in a study of beta chain features in type 1 diabetes. Expressed TCRB transcripts were sequenced after all isolated RNA was converted to cDNA. Sequencing used immunoSEQ multiplex PCR; TCRdb keeps in-frame clones, though not all of them. The profile shows a few hundred thousand clones, approximately 11% of them singletons. Sequencing used central memory CD4+ T cells from blood. All receptors come from a man between 18 and 29 years old in good health.

V gene TRBV11-2 combines with J gene TRBJ1-4; TRBD1 matches at 8 bases. This CDR3 has 15 residues. Germline V lookup: CDR1 SGHAT, CDR2 FQNNGV. The trim removed 5 bases at V and 5 bases at J, leaving 7 bases unmatched. In nucleotides, the CDR3 is TGTGCCAGCAGCCAGGGGGCAGTTAACAATGAAAAACTGTTTTTT. Translated, it gives CASSQGAVNNEKLFF.

In DNA, the CDR3 is TGTGCCAGCAGCCCCTCTCCGGAGACCCAGTACTTC. Amino acids: CASSPSPETQYF. The chain combines TRBV6-5 with TRBJ2-5; D gene uncertain. Germline V gene lookup returns CDR1 MNHEY and CDR2 SVGAGI. Trimming pared 6 bases from V and 5 bases from J, leaving 10 bases between. The CDR3 sequence is 12 residues long.